A single sample is the source of the 27 T cell receptor beta chains below, sequenced in a study of T cell repertoires in cytomegalovirus infection. TCRdb reprocessed the reads via MiXCR and lists one record per CDR3 protein. In the table there are some 300,000 distinct CDR3 sequences, about a sixth of which are singletons. Sequencing was carried out using PBMCs. The receptors were gathered from a human donor in good health (CMV status not recorded). Some clones in this sample may be carry-over from other donors' samples.

This clonotype was picked up many times. The chain uses TRBV12-3 or TRBV12-4 and TRBJ2-1; 8 positions agree with TRBD1. Trimming removed 6 bases from V and 5 bases from J; junction bases left unmatched: 9. CDR3 size: 15 residues. The CDR3 DNA reads as TGTGCCAGCAGACCCCCCGGGACAGGTGACAATGAGCAGTTCTTC. Amino acids: CASRPPGTGDNEQFF.

This clonotype was observed a few times. This chain uses TRBV7-6 with TRBJ1-1, with TRBD1 as a possible D gene (6 bases). The CDR3 runs 14 residues. V lost 5 bases and J 4 bases, leaving 14 bases between the germline ends. CDR1 is SGHVS and CDR2 is FNYEAQ in the germline V gene. CDR3 coding DNA: TGTGCCAGCAGCGCGCAGGGGTCCCTCACTGAAGCTTTCTTT. Residues: CASSAQGSLTEAFF.

This clonotype came up a few times. The chain links TRBV7-9 to TRBJ2-3; D call uncertain. The CDR3 length is 13 residues. Trimming took 6 bases from V and 1 from J, leaving 8 bases between them. Germline-derived CDR1 and CDR2 are SEHNR and FQNEAQ (reference sequence). CDR3 DNA: TGTGCCAGCAGTCCGGGTCGCACAGATACGCAGTATTTT. Translation gives CASSPGRTDTQYF.

V is TRBV5-1 and J is TRBJ1-1; D not certain. The CDR3 runs 17 residues. Trimming took off 0 bases at V and 0 bases at J, with 15 bases between the two ends. Germline V CDR1 and CDR2: SGHRS, YFSETQ. The CDR3 spells CASSLAGTVRMNTEAFF. CDR3 in DNA: TGCGCCAGCAGCTTGGCCGGAACAGTCAGAATGAACACTGAAGCTTTCTTT.

Many counts were recorded for this clonotype. This chain connects TRBV5-1 to TRBJ2-7; unclear D gene. The CDR3 has 16 residues. Per germline, CDR1 SGHRS and CDR2 YFSETQ. The V end lost 2 bases, the J end lost 7 bases, and 22 bases lay between the germline ends. CDR3 bases: TGCGCCAGCAGCTTAACAACAGTCCCCTCTGCGAGTGAGCAGTACTTC. Translation gives CASSLTTVPSASEQYF.

This clonotype came up many times. The chain carries TRBV7-2 and TRBJ2-5; 7 positions match TRBD2. Losses at the gene ends were 5 bases for V and 7 bases for J; bases not matched to a gene: 10. CDR3 length equals 14 residues. The germline V gene encodes CDR1 SGHTA and CDR2 FQGNSA. In DNA form, the CDR3 reads TGTGCCAGCAGCACAAGCGGACTAGAGGGGACCCAGTACTTC. It codes for CASSTSGLEGTQYF.

The chain uses TRBV18 and TRBJ2-5; 10 bases map to TRBD2. Germline CDR1 KGHSH, CDR2 LQKENI. Trimming cost V 6 bases and J 5 bases; bases outside gene matches: 9. This CDR3 has 15 residues. CDR3 sequence reads: CASSPAGGSLETQYF. CDR3 sequence (DNA): TGTGCCAGCTCCCCAGCGGGGGGGTCTTTGGAGACCCAGTACTTC.

In its sample, this clonotype was seen many times. This chain uses TRBV6-6 with TRBJ2-7; D is perhaps TRBD2 (6 bases). The germline V gene encodes CDR1 MNHNY and CDR2 SVGAGI (reference sequence). The CDR3 length is 13 residues. The V end was cut by 2 bases, the J end by 6 bases, with 11 bases between. The CDR3 DNA follows: TGTGCCAGCAGTTACGATATGGGGGGCGAGCAGTACTTC. Translated: CASSYDMGGEQYF.

This sequence joins TRBV25-1 and TRBJ1-1; 8 nucleotides match TRBD1. CDR1 is MGHDK and CDR2 is SYGVNS in the germline V gene. CDR3 length: 14 amino acids. V shed 2 bases, J shed 4 bases, and the junction held 3 bases outside the gene matches. As DNA, the CDR3 is TGTGCCAGCAGTGAAGTCACAGGGGGCACTGAAGCTTTCTTT. Translating gives CASSEVTGGTEAFF.

This clonotype was seen ten or more times. The rearrangement links TRBV5-4 to TRBJ1-2, with a possible D match to TRBD1 (6 bases). The CDR3 has 14 amino acids. CDR1 and CDR2 (germline): SGHNT, YYREEE (reference sequence). V was pared by 4 bases and J by 7 bases, with 17 bases between. This chain's CDR3 is CASSPEGQGSGYTF. CDR3 coding DNA: TGTGCCAGCAGCCCCGAGGGGCAGGGGAGTGGCTACACCTTC.

The table lists this clonotype with many counts. This chain uses TRBV28 with TRBJ1-4; tentative D call: TRBD1 (6 bases). The CDR3 extends over 16 amino acids. Germline CDR1 and CDR2: MDHEN and SYDVKM. With 4 bases removed from V and 8 bases from J, the gap between germline ends came to 20 bases. CDR3 sequence (DNA): TGTGCCAGCAGTTCGTGGGGGGCTGGACGCGAGGAAAAACTGTTTTTT. Its translation: CASSSWGAGREEKLFF.

V is TRBV5-6 and J is TRBJ1-5; D gene unclear. V shed 0 bases and J shed 3 bases, with 7 bases lying between them. From germline, CDR1 is SGHDT and CDR2 YYEEEE. The CDR3 is 14 amino acids. The CDR3 loop is CASSLGFVNQPQHF. In DNA form, the CDR3 reads TGTGCCAGCAGCTTGGGGTTCGTCAATCAGCCCCAGCATTTT.

This clonotype has more than one count but fewer than ten. V gene TRBV12-5 combines with J gene TRBJ1-6, with TRBD1 identical over 9 bases. Per germline, CDR1 LGHNT and CDR2 FRNRAP. V dropped 4 bases and J dropped 7; count of bases not matched to a gene: 2. This CDR3 has 14 residues. The DNA of the CDR3 is TGTGCTAGTGGTTGGGGGACAGGGAATTCACCCCTCCACTTT. Translating it yields CASGWGTGNSPLHF.

This chain joins TRBV20-1 and TRBJ1-2, with D hard to call. This CDR3 has 13 amino acids. V gave up 6 bases and J gave up 0 bases, with 11 bases separating them. The germline CDR1 and CDR2 sequences are DFQATT and SNEGSKA (reference sequence). In DNA form, the CDR3 reads TGCAGTGCCCCTGAAGGGTCTAACTATGGCTACACCTTC. Translation: CSAPEGSNYGYTF.

The chain combines TRBV5-6 with TRBJ2-1; no clear D. CDR1 SGHDT and CDR2 YYEEEE come from the germline V gene. The CDR3 consists of 14 residues. V lost 0 bases and J lost 6, with 10 bases in between. Written as DNA, the CDR3 is TGTGCCAGCAGCTTGGACGGTGAACTCAATGAGCAGTTCTTC. It is translated as CASSLDGELNEQFF.

This chain joins TRBV6-5 and TRBJ2-1; 11 nucleotides agree with TRBD2. CDR1 MNHEY and CDR2 SVGAGI come from the germline V gene. This CDR3 contains 15 residues. V trimming: 5 bases; J trimming: 4 bases; junction bases outside the gene matches: 4. The DNA for the CDR3 is TGTGCCAGCAGTGCACTAGCGGGGGTATACAATGAGCAGTTCTTC. This encodes CASSALAGVYNEQFF.

This clonotype was recorded at least ten times. The chain has TRBV28 and TRBJ2-5, with unresolved D. Trimming took 2 bases from V and 5 from J, leaving 12 bases between them. The CDR3 totals 14 residues. In germline, CDR1 is MDHEN, CDR2 SYDVKM. The CDR3 coding sequence is TGTGCCAGCAGTTTACGACCCCCGAGGGAGACCCAGTACTTC. Translated: CASSLRPPRETQYF.

This clonotype has a handful of counts. The V and J genes are TRBV6-8 and TRBJ1-1; possible D gene TRBD1, 5 bases. Looked up from germline, CDR1 is MNHGY and CDR2 is SAAAGT. The CDR3 contains 15 residues. Deletions cut 2 bases from V and 4 bases from J, with 14 bases between. In DNA form, the CDR3 reads TGTGCCAGCAGTTACGGGCAGATGGGGGGCACTGAAGCTTTCTTT. The encoded protein is CASSYGQMGGTEAFF.

The genes are TRBV7-9 and TRBJ2-7; D might be TRBD1 (5 bases). V was cut by 0 bases and J by 2 bases, with 11 bases left in between. In germline, CDR1 is SEHNR, CDR2 FQNEAQ (reference sequence). The CDR3 length is 15 residues. The CDR3 spells CASSLALDRTYEQYF. The DNA for the CDR3 is TGTGCCAGCAGCTTAGCGCTCGACAGAACCTACGAGCAGTACTTC.

The rearrangement uses TRBV4-3 and TRBJ1-2, with D tentatively TRBD1 (6 bases). CDR1 LGHNA and CDR2 YSLEER come from the germline V gene. The CDR3 runs to 16 residues. The ends were cut back, 4 bases at V and 4 bases at J, with 19 bases in the middle. The CDR3 DNA follows: TGCGCCAGCAGCCCCGTCTTTAAGGGGGAACCCTATGGCTACACCTTC. It specifies CASSPVFKGEPYGYTF.

This clonotype was detected ten times or more. The chain combines TRBV27 with TRBJ1-5; D is ambiguous. The CDR3 is made up of 15 amino acids. The germline V gene has CDR1 MNHEY and CDR2 SMNVEV (reference sequence). V was clipped by 5 bases and J by 3 bases, with 14 bases between them. The CDR3: CASSPNVPLNQPQHF. The CDR3 coding sequence is TGTGCCAGCAGTCCAAATGTCCCCCTCAATCAGCCCCAGCATTTT.

This clonotype appeared many times. The rearrangement uses TRBV7-9 and TRBJ1-6; D is perhaps TRBD1 (5 bases). This CDR3 has 15 residues. V shed 2 bases and J shed 8 bases, with 13 bases lying between them. Germline lookup yields CDR1 SEHNR and CDR2 FQNEAQ (reference sequence). In DNA form, the CDR3 reads TGTGCCAGCAGCTTAACCCCAGGGCCTCATTCACCCCTCCACTTT. Amino acids: CASSLTPGPHSPLHF.

The V gene is TRBV6-2 or TRBV6-3, the J gene TRBJ1-1; 7 bases align to TRBD1. The CDR3 has 16 residues. Losses at the gene ends were 2 bases for V and 4 bases for J; bases not matched to a gene: 10. Germline lookup yields CDR1 MNHEY and CDR2 SVGEGT. The CDR3 DNA reads TGTGCCAGCAGTTACGCTGGACAGGTCTCCGGCACTGAAGCTTTCTTT. Protein sequence: CASSYAGQVSGTEAFF.

This clonotype showed up just a few times. The genes are TRBV7-4 and TRBJ2-7; 9 bases map to TRBD1. The ends lost 6 bases at V and 3 bases at J; junction bases unmatched: 6. The CDR3 has 14 residues. The germline CDR1 and CDR2 sequences are SGHVT and SQSDAQ. The CDR3 DNA is TGTGCCAGCAGACGGACAGGGGTGGACTACGAGCAGTACTTC. As protein: CASRRTGVDYEQYF.

This clonotype was recorded a few times. The chain has TRBV11-2 and TRBJ2-3; 9 bases line up with TRBD1. Unmatched junction bases numbered 6, after V lost 1 base and J lost 1 base. Germline V gene data show CDR1 as SGHAT and CDR2 as FQNNGV. The CDR3 is 17 amino acids. The CDR3 coding sequence is TGTGCCAGCAGCTTAGGGGGGACAGGGTCGCGCACAGATACGCAGTATTTT. Translated: CASSLGGTGSRTDTQYF.

This chain connects TRBV4-1 to TRBJ2-1; the D call may be TRBD1 or TRBD2 (5 bases each). This CDR3 has 14 residues. V was clipped by 1 base and J by 6 bases, with 10 bases between them. Germline V gives CDR1 MGHRA, CDR2 YSYEKL. The CDR3 here is CASSQVGTGNEQFF. CDR3 bases: TGCGCCAGCAGCCAAGTCGGGACGGGCAATGAGCAGTTCTTC.

The chain combines TRBV20-1 with TRBJ2-6; no clear D gene. The length of the CDR3 is 12 residues. Germline V gives CDR1 DFQATT, CDR2 SNEGSKA (reference sequence). Trimming shortened V by 3 bases and J by 0 bases, and 0 bases separated the two germline ends. The CDR3 DNA follows: TGCAGTGCTAGCTCTGGGGCCAACGTCCTGACTTTC. Its translation is CSASSGANVLTF.